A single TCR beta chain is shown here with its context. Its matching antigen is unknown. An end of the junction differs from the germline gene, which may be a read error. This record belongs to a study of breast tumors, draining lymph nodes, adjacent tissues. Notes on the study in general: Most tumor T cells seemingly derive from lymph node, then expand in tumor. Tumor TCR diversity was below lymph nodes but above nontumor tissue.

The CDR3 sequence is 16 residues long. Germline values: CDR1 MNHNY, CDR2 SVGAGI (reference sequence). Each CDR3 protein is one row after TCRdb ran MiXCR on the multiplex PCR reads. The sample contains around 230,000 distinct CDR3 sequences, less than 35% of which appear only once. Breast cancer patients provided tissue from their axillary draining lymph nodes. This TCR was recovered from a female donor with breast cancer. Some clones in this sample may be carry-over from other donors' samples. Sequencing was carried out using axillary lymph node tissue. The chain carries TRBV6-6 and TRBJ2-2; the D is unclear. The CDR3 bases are TGTGCCAGCAGTCACTCGACGGATACGAACACCGGGGAGCTGTTTTTT. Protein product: CASSHSTDTNTGELFF.